Here is one TCR beta chain with its context. The antigen remains unidentified. The sample originates from a study of cytomegalovirus exposure and HLA in healthy donors. Whole-study findings and limits: Reportedly, HLA-A and HLA-B alleles of most subjects were accurately predicted from TCR beta. Most TCR beta V segments were productive about 90% or about 30% of the time in an earlier analysis. Researchers counted 164 TCR beta chains as cytomegalovirus-associated.

The PCR employed 60 Vbeta primers together with 13 Jbeta primers. Using immunoSEQ multiplex PCR, the repertoire was profiled, and TCRdb retains in-frame clones only, with some absent. There are some 160,000 clones in the sample; over 70% occur only once, and 1% to 1.5% lies in the top ten. The CDR3 totals 13 residues. V was cut by 2 bases and J by 6 bases, with 10 bases left in between. Germline V gives CDR1 MGHDK, CDR2 SYGVNS. V gene TRBV25-1 combines with J gene TRBJ1-1; the D gene is possibly TRBD1 (5 bases). The sequencing sample was made of PBMCs. This TCR was sampled from a man aged 50-59 years in good health and CMV-seropositive. DNA for the CDR3: TGTGCCAGCAGTGAAGGCGGGGGTGCTGAAGCTTTCTTT. Its translation is CASSEGGGAEAFF. The whole variable domain, filled in from reference TRBV25-1 and TRBJ1-1, reads EADIYQTPRYLVIGTGKKITLECSQTMGHDKMYWYQQDPGMELHLIHYSYGVNSTEKGDLSSESTVSRIRTEHFPLTLESARPSHTSQYLCASSEGGGAEAFFGQGTRLTVV.